This TCR beta chain appears in the sequencing data of a study of blood T cell repertoires in COVID-19. Study overall: Sites in the United States, Italy and Spain provided acute and convalescent COVID-19 samples.

The age range of participants was 18 to 89 years, with residence in roughly 25 US areas. The study assigned cohorts using participant-reported clinical history. In the source study's methods: Estimation of nucleated cell counts relied on the amplification of reference gene primers. This table comes from immunoSEQ multiplex PCR, and its TCRdb copy is limited to in-frame clones, with some not included. V, J and clone size reflect that table, while D and trimming were determined from the DNA. The top ten hold more than 0.95% of the sample, which has 400,000 to 450,000 clones, 80% to 90% seen once. From germline, CDR1 is SGDLS and CDR2 YYNGEE. This CDR3 has 14 residues. V lost 3 bases, J lost 0 bases, and 9 bases lay in between.

Sequencing was carried out using PBMCs or T cells enriched from blood (not recorded which). The chain is built from TRBV9 and TRBJ1-2; D not certain. The TCR was taken from a man aged 25 to 40 who had recovered from COVID-19. As DNA, the CDR3 is TGTGCCAGCAGCGAGTCAGTGGCTAACTATGGCTACACCTTC. The encoded protein is CASSESVANYGYTF.